The source of this TCR beta chain is a study of blood T cell repertoires in COVID-19. Study overall: Material from acute and convalescent COVID-19 was sourced from the United States, Italy and Spain. Sample material is recorded as cDNA or gDNA derived from T cells, B-cell-depleted T cells, or PBMCs.

The germline gives CDR1 MGHRA, CDR2 YSYEKL. This CDR3 has 14 amino acids. The V end was cut by 1 base, the J end by 0 bases, with 7 bases between. The authors' processing: Nucleated cell number was recorded as an estimate derived from reference gene primer amplification. The table came from immunoSEQ multiplex PCR; TCRdb's copy has only in-frame clones and leaves some out. The DNA was the basis for D and trimming; V, J and clone size are from that table. Here the sample spans fewer than 200,000 clones, approximately 74% being singletons. This sequence joins TRBV4-1 and TRBJ2-7, with D possibly TRBD2 on 5 matching bases. The clonotype originates from a woman of 80 years or more with acute or convalescent COVID-19. Sequenced sample: peripheral blood. CDR3 sequence: CASSQVGDSYEQYF. CDR3 sequence (DNA): TGCGCCAGCAGCCAAGTGGGAGACTCCTACGAGCAGTACTTC.